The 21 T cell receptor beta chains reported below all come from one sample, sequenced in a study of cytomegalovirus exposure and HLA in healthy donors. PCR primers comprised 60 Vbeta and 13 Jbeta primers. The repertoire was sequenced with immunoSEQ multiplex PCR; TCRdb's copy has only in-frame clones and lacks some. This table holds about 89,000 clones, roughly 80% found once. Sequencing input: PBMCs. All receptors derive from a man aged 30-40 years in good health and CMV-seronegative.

CDR3 nucleotides: TGTGCCAGCAGCCCGTGGCCTCATTCCGGGACCGGGGAGCTGTTTTTT. The encoded protein is CASSPWPHSGTGELFF. V usage is TRBV11-3 and J usage is TRBJ2-2, with D unresolved. CDR3 length equals 16 residues. With 5 bases removed from V and 5 bases from J, the gap between germline ends came to 18 bases. Germline V gives CDR1 SGHNT, CDR2 YENEEA.

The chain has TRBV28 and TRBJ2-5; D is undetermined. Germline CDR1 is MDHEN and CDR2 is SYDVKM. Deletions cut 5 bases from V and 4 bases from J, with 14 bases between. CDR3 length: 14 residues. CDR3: CASSRNSVRETQYF. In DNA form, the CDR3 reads TGTGCCAGCAGTAGGAACAGTGTCAGAGAGACCCAGTACTTC.

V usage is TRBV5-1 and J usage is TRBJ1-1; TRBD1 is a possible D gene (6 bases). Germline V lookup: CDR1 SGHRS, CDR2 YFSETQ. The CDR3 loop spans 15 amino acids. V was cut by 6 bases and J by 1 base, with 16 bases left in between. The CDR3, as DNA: TGCGCCAGCACCGTACAGGGTTTCGGGAACACTGAAGCTTTCTTT. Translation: CASTVQGFGNTEAFF.

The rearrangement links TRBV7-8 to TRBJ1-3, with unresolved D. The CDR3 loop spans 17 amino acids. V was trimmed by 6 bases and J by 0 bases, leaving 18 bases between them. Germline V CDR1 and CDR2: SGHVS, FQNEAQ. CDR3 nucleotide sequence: TGTGCCAGCAGTTCGGCTCGGTCGGGGAGCTCTGGAAACACCATATATTTT. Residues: CASSSARSGSSGNTIYF.

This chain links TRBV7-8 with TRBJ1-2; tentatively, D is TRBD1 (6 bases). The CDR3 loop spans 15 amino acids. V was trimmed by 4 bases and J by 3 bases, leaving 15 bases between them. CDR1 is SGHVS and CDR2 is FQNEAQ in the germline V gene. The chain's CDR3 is CASSSRKGGDYGYTF. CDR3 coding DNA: TGTGCCAGCAGCTCCCGGAAAGGGGGGGACTATGGCTACACCTTC.

The CDR3 DNA sequence: TGTGCCAGTACCTTCACCGGGGGAGGAGGCAATCAGCCCCAGCATTTT. Translated: CASTFTGGGGNQPQHF. V is TRBV19 and J is TRBJ1-5, with TRBD1 as a possible D gene (5 bases). CDR1 is LNHDA and CDR2 is SQIVND in the germline V gene (reference sequence). CDR3 length: 16 amino acids. Deletions cut 7 bases from V and 2 bases from J, with 18 bases between.

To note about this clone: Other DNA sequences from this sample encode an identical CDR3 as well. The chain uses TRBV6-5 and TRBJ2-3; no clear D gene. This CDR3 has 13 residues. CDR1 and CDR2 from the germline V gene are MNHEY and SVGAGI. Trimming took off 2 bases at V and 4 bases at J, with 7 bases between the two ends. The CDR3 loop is CASSYDRADTQYF. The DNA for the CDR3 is TGTGCCAGCAGTTACGATCGGGCAGATACGCAGTATTTT.

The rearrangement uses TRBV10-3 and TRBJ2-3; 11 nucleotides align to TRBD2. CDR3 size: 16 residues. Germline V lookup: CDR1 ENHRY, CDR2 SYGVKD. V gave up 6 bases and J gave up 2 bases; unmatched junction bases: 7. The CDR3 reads CAIRRTSGGFTDTQYF. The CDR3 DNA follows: TGTGCCATCAGAAGAACTAGCGGGGGTTTCACAGATACGCAGTATTTT.

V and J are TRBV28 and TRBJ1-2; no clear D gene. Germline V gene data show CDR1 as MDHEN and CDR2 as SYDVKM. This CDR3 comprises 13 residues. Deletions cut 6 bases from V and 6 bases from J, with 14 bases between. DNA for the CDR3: TGTGCCAGCAGCCCACCTACAGTTAATGGCTACACCTTC. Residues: CASSPPTVNGYTF.

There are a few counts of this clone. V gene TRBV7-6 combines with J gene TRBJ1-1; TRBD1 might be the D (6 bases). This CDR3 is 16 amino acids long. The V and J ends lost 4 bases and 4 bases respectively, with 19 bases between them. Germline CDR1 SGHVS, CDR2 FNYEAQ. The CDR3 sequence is CASSSLQGNGGTEAFF. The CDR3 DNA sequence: TGTGCCAGCAGCTCGTTGCAGGGGAATGGAGGCACTGAAGCTTTCTTT. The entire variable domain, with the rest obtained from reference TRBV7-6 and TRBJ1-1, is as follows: GAGVSQSPRYKVTKRGQDVALRCDPISGHVSLYWYRQALGQGPEFLTYFNYEAQQDKSGLPNDRFSAERPEGSISTLTIQRTEQRDSAMYRCASSSLQGNGGTEAFFGQGTRLTVV.

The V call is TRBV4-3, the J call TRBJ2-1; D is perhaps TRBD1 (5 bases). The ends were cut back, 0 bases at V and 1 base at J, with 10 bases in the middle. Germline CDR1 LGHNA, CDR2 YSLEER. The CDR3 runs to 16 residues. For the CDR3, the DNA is TGCGCCAGCAGCCAAGATTTCAGGGCGTCCTACAATGAGCAGTTCTTC. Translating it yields CASSQDFRASYNEQFF.

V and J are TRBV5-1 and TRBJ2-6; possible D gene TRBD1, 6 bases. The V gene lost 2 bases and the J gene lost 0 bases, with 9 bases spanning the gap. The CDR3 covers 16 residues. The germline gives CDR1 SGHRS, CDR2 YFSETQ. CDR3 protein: CASSFQGTSGANVLTF. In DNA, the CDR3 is TGCGCCAGCAGCTTTCAGGGGACCTCTGGGGCCAACGTCCTGACTTTC.

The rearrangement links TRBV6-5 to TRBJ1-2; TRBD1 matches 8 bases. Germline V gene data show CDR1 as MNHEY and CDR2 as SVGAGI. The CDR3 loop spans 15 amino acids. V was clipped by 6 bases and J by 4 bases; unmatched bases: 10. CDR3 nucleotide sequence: TGTGCCAGCAGATCAATAACAGGGGGGGGCTATGGCTACACCTTC. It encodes CASRSITGGGYGYTF.

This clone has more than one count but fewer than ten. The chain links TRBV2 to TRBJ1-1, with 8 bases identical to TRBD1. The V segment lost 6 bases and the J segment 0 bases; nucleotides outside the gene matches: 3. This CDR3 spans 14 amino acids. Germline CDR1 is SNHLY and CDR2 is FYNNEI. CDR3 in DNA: TGTGCCAGCAGACCGACAGGGGTGAACACTGAAGCTTTCTTT. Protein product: CASRPTGVNTEAFF. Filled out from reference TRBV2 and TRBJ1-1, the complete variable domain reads EPEVTQTPSHQVTQMGQEVILRCVPISNHLYFYWYRQILGQKVEFLVSFYNNEISEKSEIFDDQFSVERPDGSNFTLKIRSTKLEDSAMYFCASRPTGVNTEAFFGQGTRLTVV.

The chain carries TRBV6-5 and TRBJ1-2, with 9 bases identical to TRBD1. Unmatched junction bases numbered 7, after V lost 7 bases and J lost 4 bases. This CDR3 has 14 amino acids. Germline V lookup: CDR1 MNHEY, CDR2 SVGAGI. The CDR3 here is CASIDTGGVYGYTF. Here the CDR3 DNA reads TGTGCCAGCATCGATACAGGGGGCGTCTATGGCTACACCTTC.

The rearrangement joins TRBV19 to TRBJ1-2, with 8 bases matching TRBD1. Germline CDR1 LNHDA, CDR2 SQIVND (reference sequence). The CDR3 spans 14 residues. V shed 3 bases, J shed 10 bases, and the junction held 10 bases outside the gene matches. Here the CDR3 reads CASSIMGTGANYTF. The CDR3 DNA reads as TGTGCCAGTAGTATCATGGGGACAGGAGCGAACTACACCTTC. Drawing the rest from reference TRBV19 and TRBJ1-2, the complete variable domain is DGGITQSPKYLFRKEGQNVTLSCEQNLNHDAMYWYRQDPGQGLRLIYYSQIVNDFQKGDIAEGYSVSREKKESFPLTVTSAQKNPTAFYLCASSIMGTGANYTFGSGTRLTVV.

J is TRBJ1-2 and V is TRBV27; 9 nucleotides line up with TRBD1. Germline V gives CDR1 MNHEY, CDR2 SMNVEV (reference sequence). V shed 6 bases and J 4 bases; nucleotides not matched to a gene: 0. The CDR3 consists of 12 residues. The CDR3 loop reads CASRGQGYGYTF. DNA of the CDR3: TGTGCCAGCAGGGGACAGGGCTATGGCTACACCTTC.

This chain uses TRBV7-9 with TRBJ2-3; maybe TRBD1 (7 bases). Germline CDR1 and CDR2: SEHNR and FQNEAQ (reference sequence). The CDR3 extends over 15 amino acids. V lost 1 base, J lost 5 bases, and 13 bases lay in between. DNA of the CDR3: TGTGCCAGCAGCTTAGAGTTGCAGGGGGGAGATACGCAGTATTTT. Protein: CASSLELQGGDTQYF. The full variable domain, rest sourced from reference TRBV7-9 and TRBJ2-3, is DTGVSQNPRHKITKRGQNVTFRCDPISEHNRLYWYRQTLGQGPEFLTYFQNEAQLEKSRLLSDRFSAERPKGSFSTLEIQRTEQGDSAMYLCASSLELQGGDTQYFGPGTRLTVL.

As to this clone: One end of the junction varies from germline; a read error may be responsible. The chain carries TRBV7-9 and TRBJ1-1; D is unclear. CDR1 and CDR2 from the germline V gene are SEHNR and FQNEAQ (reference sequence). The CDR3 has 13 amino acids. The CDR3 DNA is TGTGCCAGCAGCCTAGCTGCGGGCGCTGAAGCTTTCTTT. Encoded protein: CASSLAAGAEAFF.

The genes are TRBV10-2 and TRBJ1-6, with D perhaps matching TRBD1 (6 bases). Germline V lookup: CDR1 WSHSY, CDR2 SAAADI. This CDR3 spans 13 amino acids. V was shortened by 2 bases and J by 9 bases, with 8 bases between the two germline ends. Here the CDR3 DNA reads TGCGCCAGCAGTGAGATCAGGGGTTCACCCCTCCACTTT. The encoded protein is CASSEIRGSPLHF.

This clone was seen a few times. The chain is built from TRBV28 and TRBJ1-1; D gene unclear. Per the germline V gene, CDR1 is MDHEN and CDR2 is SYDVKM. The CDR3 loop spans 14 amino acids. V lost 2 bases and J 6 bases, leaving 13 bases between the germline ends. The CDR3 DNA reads TGTGCCAGCAGTTTACCTTCCGTTGTAGCTGAAGCTTTCTTT. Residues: CASSLPSVVAEAFF.